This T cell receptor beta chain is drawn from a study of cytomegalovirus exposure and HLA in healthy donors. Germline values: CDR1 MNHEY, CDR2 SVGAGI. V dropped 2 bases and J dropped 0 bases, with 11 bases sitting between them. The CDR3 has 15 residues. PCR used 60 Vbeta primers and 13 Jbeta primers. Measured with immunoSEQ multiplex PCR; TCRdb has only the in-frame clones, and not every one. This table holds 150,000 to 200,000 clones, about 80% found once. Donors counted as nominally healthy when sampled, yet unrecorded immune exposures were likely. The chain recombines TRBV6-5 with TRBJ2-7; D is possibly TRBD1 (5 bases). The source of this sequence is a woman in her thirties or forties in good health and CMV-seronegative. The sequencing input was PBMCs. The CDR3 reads CASSYEGASSYEQYF. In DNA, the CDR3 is TGTGCCAGCAGTTACGAAGGGGCGAGCTCCTACGAGCAGTACTTC.